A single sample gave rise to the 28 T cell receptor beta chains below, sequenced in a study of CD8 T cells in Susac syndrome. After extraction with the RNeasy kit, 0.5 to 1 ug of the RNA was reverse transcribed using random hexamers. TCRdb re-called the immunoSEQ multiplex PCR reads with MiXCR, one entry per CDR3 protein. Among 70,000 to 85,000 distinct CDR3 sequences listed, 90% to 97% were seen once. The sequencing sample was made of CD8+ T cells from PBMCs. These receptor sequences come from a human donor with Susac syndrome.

This CDR3 reads CASQGNPYEQYF. CDR3 DNA: TGTGCCAGTCAGGGGAACCCCTACGAGCAGTACTTC. The chain carries TRBV28 and TRBJ2-7; maybe TRBD1 (6 bases). The CDR3 loop spans 12 amino acids. CDR1 MDHEN and CDR2 SYDVKM come from the germline V gene. V lost 9 bases and J 2 bases, leaving 11 bases between the germline ends.

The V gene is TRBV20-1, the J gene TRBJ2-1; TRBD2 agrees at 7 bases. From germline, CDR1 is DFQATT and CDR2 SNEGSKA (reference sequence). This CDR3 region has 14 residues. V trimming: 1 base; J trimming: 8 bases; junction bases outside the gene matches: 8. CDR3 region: CSARGTGTKDEQFF. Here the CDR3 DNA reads TGCAGTGCTAGAGGGACCGGGACTAAGGATGAGCAGTTCTTC.

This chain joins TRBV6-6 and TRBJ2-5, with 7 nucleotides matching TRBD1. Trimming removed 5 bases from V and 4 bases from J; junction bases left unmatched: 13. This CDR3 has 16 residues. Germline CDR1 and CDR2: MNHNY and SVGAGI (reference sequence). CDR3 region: CASSDTGTAYGETQYF. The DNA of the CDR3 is TGTGCCAGCAGTGACACCGGGACAGCCTATGGAGAGACCCAGTACTTC.

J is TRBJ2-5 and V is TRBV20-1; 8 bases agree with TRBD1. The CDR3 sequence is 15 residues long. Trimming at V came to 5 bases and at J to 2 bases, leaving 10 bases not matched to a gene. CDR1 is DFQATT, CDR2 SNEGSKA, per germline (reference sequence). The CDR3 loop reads CSAYYGQGLQETQYF. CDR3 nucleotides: TGCAGTGCTTACTACGGACAGGGTCTTCAAGAGACCCAGTACTTC.

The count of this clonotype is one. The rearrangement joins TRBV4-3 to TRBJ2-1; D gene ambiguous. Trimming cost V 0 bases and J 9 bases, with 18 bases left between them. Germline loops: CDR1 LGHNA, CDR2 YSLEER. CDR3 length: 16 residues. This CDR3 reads CASSQDGVSPGGEQFF. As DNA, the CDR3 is TGCGCCAGCAGCCAAGATGGGGTAAGCCCCGGTGGTGAGCAGTTCTTC.

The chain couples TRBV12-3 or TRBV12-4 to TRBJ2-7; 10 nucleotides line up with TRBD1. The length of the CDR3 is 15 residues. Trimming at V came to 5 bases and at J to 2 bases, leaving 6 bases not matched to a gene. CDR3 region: CASSAGTGEAYEQYF. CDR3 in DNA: TGTGCCAGCAGTGCGGGGACAGGGGAGGCCTACGAGCAGTACTTC.

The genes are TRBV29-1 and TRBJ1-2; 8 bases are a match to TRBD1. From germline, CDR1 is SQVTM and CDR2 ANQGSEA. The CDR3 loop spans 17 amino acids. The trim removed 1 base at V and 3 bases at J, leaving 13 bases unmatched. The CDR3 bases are TGCAGCGTTGAAGGGTCGGACAGGGTAACAGAAGACTATGGCTACACCTTC. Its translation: CSVEGSDRVTEDYGYTF. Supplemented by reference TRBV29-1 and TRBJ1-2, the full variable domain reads SAVISQKPSRDICQRGTSLTIQCQVDSQVTMMFWYRQQPGQSLTLIATANQGSEATYESGFVIDKFPISRPNLTFSTLTVSNMSPEDSSIYLCSVEGSDRVTEDYGYTFGSGTRLTVV.

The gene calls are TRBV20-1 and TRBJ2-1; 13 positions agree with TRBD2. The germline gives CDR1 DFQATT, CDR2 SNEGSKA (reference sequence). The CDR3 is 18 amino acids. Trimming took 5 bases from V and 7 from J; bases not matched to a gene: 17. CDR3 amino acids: CSAPPGRLAGGGGNEQFF. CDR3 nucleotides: TGCAGTGCTCCCCCGGGAAGACTAGCGGGAGGTGGGGGGAATGAGCAGTTCTTC.

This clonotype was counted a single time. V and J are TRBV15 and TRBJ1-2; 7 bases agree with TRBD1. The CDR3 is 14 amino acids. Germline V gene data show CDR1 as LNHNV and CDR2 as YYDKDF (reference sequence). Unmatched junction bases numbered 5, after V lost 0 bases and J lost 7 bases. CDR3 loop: CATSRDSGGFGYTF. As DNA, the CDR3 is TGTGCCACCAGCAGAGATTCAGGGGGGTTTGGCTACACCTTC. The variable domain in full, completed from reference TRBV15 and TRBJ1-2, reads DAMVIQNPRYQVTQFGKPVTLSCSQTLNHNVMYWYQQKSSQAPKLLFHYYDKDFNNEADTPDNFQSRRPNTSFCFLDIRSPGLGDTAMYLCATSRDSGGFGYTFGSGTRLTVV.

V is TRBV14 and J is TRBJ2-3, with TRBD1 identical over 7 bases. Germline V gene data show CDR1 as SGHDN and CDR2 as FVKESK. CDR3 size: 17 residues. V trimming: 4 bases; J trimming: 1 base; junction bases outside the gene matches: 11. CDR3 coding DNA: TGTGCCAGCAGCCCATTTTCTGGGCAGGGGGGCACAGATACGCAGTATTTT. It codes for CASSPFSGQGGTDTQYF.

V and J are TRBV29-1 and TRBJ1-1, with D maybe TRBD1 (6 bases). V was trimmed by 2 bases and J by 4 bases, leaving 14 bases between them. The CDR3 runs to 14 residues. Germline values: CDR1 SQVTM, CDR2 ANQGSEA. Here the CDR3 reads CSVETGHSGTEAFF. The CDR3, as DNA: TGCAGCGTTGAAACGGGACACTCCGGCACTGAAGCTTTCTTT.

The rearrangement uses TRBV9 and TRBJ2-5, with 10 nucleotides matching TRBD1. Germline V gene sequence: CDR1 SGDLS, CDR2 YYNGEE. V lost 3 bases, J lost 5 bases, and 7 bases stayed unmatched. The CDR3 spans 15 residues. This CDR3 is CASSAWDRGWETQYF. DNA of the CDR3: TGTGCCAGCAGCGCCTGGGACAGGGGCTGGGAGACCCAGTACTTC.

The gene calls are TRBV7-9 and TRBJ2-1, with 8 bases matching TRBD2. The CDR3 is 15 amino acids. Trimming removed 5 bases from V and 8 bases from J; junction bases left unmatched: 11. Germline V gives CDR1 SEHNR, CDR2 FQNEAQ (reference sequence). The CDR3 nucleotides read TGTGCCAGCAGCGACAGGACTAGCTTAGGGGATGAGCAGTTCTTC. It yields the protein CASSDRTSLGDEQFF.

CDR3 residues: CATSSTGGSNQPQHF. As DNA, the CDR3 is TGTGCCACCAGCAGTACAGGGGGGAGCAATCAGCCCCAGCATTTT. The J gene is TRBJ1-5, the V gene TRBV15, with 8 bases that match TRBD1. V shed 3 bases, J shed 1 base, and the junction held 2 bases outside the gene matches. The CDR3 contains 15 residues. CDR1 is LNHNV and CDR2 is YYDKDF in the germline V gene (reference sequence).

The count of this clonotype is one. Here the CDR3 DNA reads TGTGCCAGCAGCTTAACCCCAGTCACGGCCGATGGCTACACCTTC. Translated, it gives CASSLTPVTADGYTF. This chain uses TRBV7-9 with TRBJ1-2, with no clear D. This CDR3 contains 15 residues. Germline V lookup: CDR1 SEHNR, CDR2 FQNEAQ (reference sequence). The V and J ends lost 2 bases and 6 bases respectively, with 16 bases between them.

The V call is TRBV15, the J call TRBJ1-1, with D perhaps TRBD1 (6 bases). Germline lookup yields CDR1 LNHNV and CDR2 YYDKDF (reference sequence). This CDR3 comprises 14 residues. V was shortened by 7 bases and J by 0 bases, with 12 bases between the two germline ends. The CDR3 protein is CATTKGGMNTEAFF. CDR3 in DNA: TGTGCCACCACCAAGGGGGGGATGAACACTGAAGCTTTCTTT.

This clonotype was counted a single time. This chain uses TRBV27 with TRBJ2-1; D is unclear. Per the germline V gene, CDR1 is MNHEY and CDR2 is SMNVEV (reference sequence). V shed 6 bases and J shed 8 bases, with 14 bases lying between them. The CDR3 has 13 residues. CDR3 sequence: CASSLGPWDEQFF. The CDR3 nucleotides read TGTGCCAGCAGCCTTGGTCCGTGGGATGAGCAGTTCTTC.

CDR3 DNA sequence: TGCAGTGGAGGGGGGCTTCTAGCCAAAAACATTCAGTACTTC. Protein sequence: CSGGGLLAKNIQYF. The chain combines TRBV29-1 with TRBJ2-4; either TRBD1 or TRBD2 may supply D (6 bases each). The germline V gene has CDR1 SQVTM and CDR2 ANQGSEA. This CDR3 is 14 amino acids long.

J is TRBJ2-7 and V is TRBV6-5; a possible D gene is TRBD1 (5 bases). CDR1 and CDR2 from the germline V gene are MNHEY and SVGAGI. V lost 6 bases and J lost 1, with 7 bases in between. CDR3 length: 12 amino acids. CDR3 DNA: TGTGCCAGCAGAACAGGATCCTACGAGCAGTACTTC. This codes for CASRTGSYEQYF.

The CDR3 DNA reads TGTGCCAGCAGCCCACCTCTCGGACTAGCGGACACCGGGGAGCTGTTTTTT. This translates into CASSPPLGLADTGELFF. The rearrangement joins TRBV11-3 to TRBJ2-2; the match to TRBD2 covers 10 bases. This CDR3 comprises 17 residues. With 5 bases clipped from V and 3 bases from J, the junction kept 9 bases outside the gene matches. CDR1 is SGHNT and CDR2 is YENEEA in the germline V gene.

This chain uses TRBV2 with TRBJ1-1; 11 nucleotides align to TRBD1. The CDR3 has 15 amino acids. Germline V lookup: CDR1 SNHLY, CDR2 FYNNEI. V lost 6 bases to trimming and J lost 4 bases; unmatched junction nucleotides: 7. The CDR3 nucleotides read TGTGCCAGCAGCCTGGGGACAGGGGGTACCACTGAAGCTTTCTTT. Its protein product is CASSLGTGGTTEAFF.

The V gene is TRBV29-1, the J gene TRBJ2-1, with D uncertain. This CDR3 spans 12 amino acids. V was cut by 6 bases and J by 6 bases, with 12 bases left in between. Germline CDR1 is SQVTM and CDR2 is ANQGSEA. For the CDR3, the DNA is TGCAGCGTGGGGAAACTCCTCAATGAGCAGTTCTTC. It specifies CSVGKLLNEQFF.

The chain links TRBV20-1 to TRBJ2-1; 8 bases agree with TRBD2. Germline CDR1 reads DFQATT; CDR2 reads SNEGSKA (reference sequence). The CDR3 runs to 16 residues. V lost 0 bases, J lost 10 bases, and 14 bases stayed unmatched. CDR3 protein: CSAREIAGYQSWEQFF. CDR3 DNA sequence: TGCAGTGCTAGAGAAATAGCGGGGTACCAATCTTGGGAGCAGTTCTTC.

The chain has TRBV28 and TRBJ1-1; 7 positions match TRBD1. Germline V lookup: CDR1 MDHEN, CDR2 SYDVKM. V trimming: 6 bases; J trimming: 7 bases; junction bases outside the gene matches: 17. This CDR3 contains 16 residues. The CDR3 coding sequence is TGTGCCAGCAGCTCAAGCCGGGGCGGGACAGTGAATGAAGCTTTCTTT. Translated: CASSSSRGGTVNEAFF.

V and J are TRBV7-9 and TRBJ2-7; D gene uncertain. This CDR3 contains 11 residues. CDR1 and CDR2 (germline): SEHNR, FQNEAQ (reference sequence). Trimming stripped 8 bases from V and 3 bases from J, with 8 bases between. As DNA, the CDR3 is TGTGCCAGCGTCGACAACTACGAGCAGTACTTC. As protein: CASVDNYEQYF.

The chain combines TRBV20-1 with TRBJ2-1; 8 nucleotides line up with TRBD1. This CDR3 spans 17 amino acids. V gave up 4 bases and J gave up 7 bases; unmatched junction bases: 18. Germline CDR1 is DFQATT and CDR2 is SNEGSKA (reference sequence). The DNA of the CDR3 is TGCAGTGCTACCGGGACAGGCCTTGAGATTTCCTGGAATGAGCAGTTCTTC. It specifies CSATGTGLEISWNEQFF.

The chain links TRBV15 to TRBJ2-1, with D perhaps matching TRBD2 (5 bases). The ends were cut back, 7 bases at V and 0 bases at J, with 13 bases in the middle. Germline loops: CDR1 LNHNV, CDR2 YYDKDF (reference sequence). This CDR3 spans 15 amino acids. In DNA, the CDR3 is TGTGCCACCACTGAGCGGTCGGCCTCCTACAATGAGCAGTTCTTC. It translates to CATTERSASYNEQFF.

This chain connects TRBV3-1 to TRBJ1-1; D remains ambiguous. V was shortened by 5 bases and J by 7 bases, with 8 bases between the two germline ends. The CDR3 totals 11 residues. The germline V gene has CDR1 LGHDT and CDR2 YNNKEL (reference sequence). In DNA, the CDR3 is TGTGCCAGCAGCGACACCCTTGAAGCTTTCTTT. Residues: CASSDTLEAFF.